This T cell receptor (beta chain) was recovered during a study of graft-versus-host responses after intestinal transplantation. As for the study in general: Those transplanted obtained multivisceral, liver-intestinal, or isolated intestinal grafts. The whole recipient group had anti-thymocyte globulin induction followed by tacrolimus and steroids for roughly three years.

Remarks on this clone: As yet, its antigen is unknown.

The CDR3 is 15 amino acids. Germline assignment: CDR1 SGHDN and CDR2 FVKESK. V shed 5 bases and J shed 0 bases, with 11 bases lying between them. Graft-derived tissue was subjected to processing to liberate intraepithelial and lamina propria lymphocytes. Only in-frame clones appear in the TCRdb table, and some are missing; sequencing was by immunoSEQ multiplex PCR. Among 60,000 to 70,000 clones, roughly nine tenths were seen once, and the ten largest hold less than 2%. Whole-study findings and limits: Present in recipient marrow, GvH clones included some that appeared first in ileum or blood.

V usage is TRBV14 and J usage is TRBJ2-1; D unresolved. The sample here was ileum tissue, taken more than 350 days after transplant. The sequence was collected from a human patient who received an intestinal transplant, so some T cells may come from the graft donor. The CDR3 sequence: CASSYRWGSYNEQFF. The DNA for the CDR3 is TGTGCCAGCAGCTACCGGTGGGGCTCCTACAATGAGCAGTTCTTC.